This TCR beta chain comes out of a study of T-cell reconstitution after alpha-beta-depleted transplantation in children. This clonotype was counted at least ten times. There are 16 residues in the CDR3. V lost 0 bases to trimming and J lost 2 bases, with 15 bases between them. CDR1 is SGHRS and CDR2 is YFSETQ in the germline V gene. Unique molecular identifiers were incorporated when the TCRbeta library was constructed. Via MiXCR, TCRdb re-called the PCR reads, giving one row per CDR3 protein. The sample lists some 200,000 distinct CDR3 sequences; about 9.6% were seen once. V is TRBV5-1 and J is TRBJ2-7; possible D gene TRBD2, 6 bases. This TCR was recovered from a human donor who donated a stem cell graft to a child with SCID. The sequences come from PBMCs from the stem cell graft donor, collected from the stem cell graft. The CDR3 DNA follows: TGCGCCAGCAGCTTGGGCCCACCTGGGGGGACCTACGAGCAGTACTTC. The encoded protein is CASSLGPPGGTYEQYF.